This TCR beta chain is from a study of blood T cell repertoires in COVID-19 (dated by TCRdb to about 2020). In terms of the full investigation: Samples from collaborators originated in the United States, Italy and Spain and spanned both the acute and convalescent phases of COVID-19. The samples were drawn from two sources: the first 160 participants of the ongoing ImmuneRACE study, and over 1,000 subjects contributed by 6 global collaborators. Sample metadata almost always included a de-identified subject ID, COVID-19 status, age in years and sex. The prospective study material was composed of cDNA or gDNA derived from T cells, B-cell-depleted T cells, or PBMCs. The repertoires were released in a freely available public database meant as a resource for research on the immune response to SARS-CoV-2. HLA class I and class II types, where available, came from metadata supplied by the sample provider rather than from assay-based typing. Deeply sampled blood TCRbeta repertoires from subjects exposed to, actively infected with, or recovered from COVID-19 were included in the dataset.

TCRbeta CDR3 regions were amplified from genomic DNA using the immunoSEQ Assay, a bias-controlled multiplex PCR. Per the source publication's procedure: The number of nucleated cells in each sample was estimated from the amplification of reference gene primers within the assay. To quantify the absolute abundance of each unique TCRbeta CDR3 rearrangement, sequence reads were collapsed and filtered. For each sample, productive Simpson clonality was calculated by taking the square root of Simpson's diversity index across productive rearrangements. Entries here come from immuneACCESS through TCRdb and include only in-frame sequences with V and J called. Some clones fail to appear in such tables; in the studies checked, an unresolved V gene covers under half of the shortfall, and the cause of the remainder is unknown. V, J and clone size were drawn from that table, and D and trimming were deduced from the DNA. The sample table records 95,000 to 150,000 clones; around 70% of these occur just once. 5.5% of the sample belongs to the ten largest clones.

The paper's findings and limits, for the study overall: The amount of clinical and demographic metadata varied by source and participant and was provided uncurated.

Each collaborating institution followed its own protocols to collect whole blood in K2EDTA tubes. For TCRbeta analysis, collaborator samples were shipped as frozen whole blood, as isolated PBMCs, or as DNA extracted from either sample type. About this clone: Its recognized antigen is unknown. No much larger clonotype is one base removed from it; base qualities were not supplied.

From the cysteine up to the phenylalanine, the CDR3 has a length of 15 residues. Just CDR3 DNA is preserved here, 45 bases in frame from base 1. The germline V and J ends show losses of 4 bases and 1 base respectively, and no gene match explains 3 bases of the junction. CDR1 and CDR2 (SGHVS, FQNEAQ) derive from the germline V gene. The source of this sequence is a man in his 60s with acute or convalescent COVID-19. The specimen was peripheral blood. The rearrangement joined TRBV7-8 to TRBJ1-5, and TRBD1 matches 8 of the central bases. The nucleotide sequence is given as TGTGCCAGCAGCTCATGGACAGGGAGCAATCAGCCCCAGCATTTT. Its protein product is CASSSWTGSNQPQHF.